This T cell receptor beta chain was observed in a study of T cells after posttransplantation cyclophosphamide. In this sample, this clone turned up many times. The antigen remains undetermined. The germline V and J ends were trimmed by 1 base and 7 bases, with 11 bases remaining between them. The CDR3 consists of 14 residues. Germline V gene data show CDR1 as SGHTA and CDR2 as FQGNSA. Repertoires were generated with immunoSEQ multiplex PCR, while TCRdb's copy carries only in-frame clones and drops some. Captured here are fewer than 35,000 clones, none seen once; the top ten comprise about 4.5%. Study-wide points: Recipient CMV seropositivity and CMV reactivation strongly tracked TRB clonality. Later post-transplant blood repertoires were often dominated by donor CD8+ memory clones.

Sequences were obtained from PBMCs. This TCR derives from a woman aged 30 to 39 in good health and a related stem cell transplant donor. The genes are TRBV7-2 and TRBJ2-4; the D gene is possibly TRBD1 (6 bases). CDR3 in amino acids: CASSLDPQGNIQYF. CDR3 in DNA: TGTGCCAGCAGCTTAGACCCCCAGGGGAACATTCAGTACTTC.